The following is a T cell receptor beta chain sequence with its context. This sample is drawn from a study of T cells expressing NK-cell markers. The wider study: Sorted CD3+CD56+NKG2C+, CD3+CD56+NKG2C- and CD3+CD56-NKG2C+ T-cell subsets were beta-chain profiled.

For each CDR3 protein, TCRdb gives one entry from its re-call of the 5' RACE reads, without DNA. Its clone listing holds roughly 390,000 distinct CDR3 sequences. Germline loops: CDR1 SQVTM, CDR2 ANQGSEA. The CDR3 runs 14 residues. V usage is TRBV29-1 and J usage is TRBJ2-7; TCRdb names TRBD1, which stays unverified in the absence of DNA. Material: blood T cells: a sorted CD56 or NKG2C T cell subset, CD4+ or CD8+ T cells, or bulk PBMC T cells (not recorded which). The TCR sequence derives from a man aged 18-70 years in good health. The CDR3: CSVDLGGQDYEQYF.